One TCR beta chain is described in this entry. This clone was observed a few times. This clone's antigen is unknown. No base quality information exists; no much larger clone differs at one position. The data stem from a study of shared clonotypes between healthy human individuals (dated by TCRdb to the early 2020s). Notes on the research overall: Two women and three men aged 18 to 49 years were included in the cohort. For each donor, CD4 naive and CD4 memory were each run on three plates, CD8 naive on two plates, and CD8 memory on one plate. Leukapheresis yielded between about 0.94 and 8.9 billion PBMCs per donor. Libraries were prepared and TCR repertoires were sequenced by different laboratories using diverse techniques, in order to increase sequencing depth and limit assay-specific biases. To estimate repertoire size and how much clonotype sharing occurs between individuals, the study deeply sequenced the blood TCR repertoires of about five healthy adults. What the work shows at the level of the full study, not this receptor alone: Pairwise subsampling led to the expectation that sequencing depth would affect the degree of clonotype sharing among donors. Rarefaction of sorted-subset datasets indicated incomplete sequencing despite the large sequencing depth. Higher generation probabilities were observed for clonotypes shared by all four sorted-subset donors than for non-shared clonotypes. Because the study included a small number of donors, the genetic and exposure-history diversity represented was limited. Sampling was restricted to blood, and TCR repertoires in tissue are likely to differ from TCR repertoires in blood. Approximately 5% of naive CD4, roughly 3.6% of naive CD8, approximately 2% of memory CD4, and about 0.4% of memory CD8 clonotypes were shared across a few donors. Larger estimated clonotype richness was generally found for naive subsets than for memory subsets.

TCR CDR3 regions were amplified from genomic DNA by multiplex PCR using the deep immunoSEQ assay. For each cell subset, the extracted genomic DNA was distributed evenly across all wells of several immunoSEQ 96-well plates, and each plate served as one replicate. For sorted subsets, each replicate PCR was loaded with about 200 ng genomic DNA, equivalent to about 30,000 T cell genomes. The purified libraries were quantified using a Qubit 3.0 fluorometer, sized with a Bioanalyzer 2100, and then quantified again using the KAPA Library Quantification kit. Every immunoSEQ 96-well plate was sequenced on a dedicated single-read 150-cycle Illumina NextSeq 550 flow cell. In the paper's pipeline: Because only junctional sequences without quality scores were contained in the immunoSEQ output, filtering matching that applied to full-length reads could not be performed. Sequences were annotated with PyIR, a Python wrapper for IgBLAST v1.9, using IMGT germline references to assign V/J genes and CDR3. Reads were removed for weak V/J assignments (E-value above 1e-6), missing CDR3, stop codons, out-of-frame junctions, or ambiguous translated residues. V3J clonotypes were defined by identical inferred V gene, J gene, and CDR3 amino acid sequence. To compute the percentage overlap between repertoires, the number of shared unique clonotypes was divided by the size of the smaller repertoire. RTK rarefaction, the Chao1 estimator, and Recon v2.1 estimates of unobserved clonotypes were used to assess repertoire richness. OLGA was used to compute generation probabilities for all TCRbeta clonotypes that the gDNA method yielded from several donors. Not all clones reach the TCRdb copy of this immuneACCESS table, which keeps in-frame sequences only. Checked studies attribute under half of the gap to unresolved V genes and leave the rest unexplained. V and J calls and clone size are those listed in that table; D and trimming were worked out from the DNA. The sample table contains more than 550,000 clones; only one count was recorded for 80% to 95% of them. The top ten clonotypes cover roughly 36% of the sample.

The donors were healthy, HIV-negative adults who had no recently reported acute infections or vaccinations. Only Caucasian adults living in Nashville, Tennessee, USA were represented among the donors. CD8 memory samples consisted of magnetically selected CD45RO+ cells combined with CCR7-negative CD45RA+ effector memory (TemRA) cells. Blood was collected by leukapheresis, and PBMCs were isolated by Ficoll-Histopaque density gradient centrifugation and then cryopreserved in liquid nitrogen vapor phase. Purity and quantity of every magnetically sorted T cell population were checked by analytical flow cytometry. Each sorted fraction had its genomic DNA isolated and then quantified by UV absorbance on a Nanodrop 2000c. Sequenced input: memory CD8+ T cells from PBMCs. The cell subset or site label, as the study defines it: CD45RO+ cells pooled with CCR7-negative TemRA cells. The clonotype comes from a man aged 18 to 30 in good health. Some clones in this sample may be carry-over from other donors' samples.

CDR3 protein: CASSTWTGSNYNEQFF. The DNA sequence is as follows: TGTGCCAGCAGCACCTGGACAGGGTCAAACTACAATGAGCAGTTCTTC. The V and J segments used are TRBV5-4 and TRBJ2-1, and 8 junctional nucleotides match TRBD1. Including the terminal cysteine and phenylalanine, the CDR3 comprises 16 residues. Here the CDR3 DNA is all that survives: 48 bases in frame from base 1. From V the trimming removes 4 bases and from J it removes 3 bases, while the gene matches leave 9 bases of the junction unaccounted for. CDR1 SGHNT and CDR2 YYREEE are derived from the germline V gene (reference sequence).